This T cell receptor beta chain is drawn from a study of CD4+ T cells in melanoma. A note on this clone: Its antigen is currently unknown.

CDR3 size: 23 residues. V shed 0 bases and J shed 2 bases, with 35 bases lying between them. In germline, CDR1 is KGHSH, CDR2 LQKENI. Study observations and caveats: In melanoma, neoantigen-specific CD4+ T cells reportedly differed in differentiation state.

The protocol was immunoSEQ multiplex PCR, while the TCRdb copy is restricted to in-frame clones and leaves out a portion. The data show 5,300 or so clones, with approximately 61% seen just once and 22% held by the top ten. The TCR sequence derives from a human donor with melanoma. The V call is TRBV18, the J call TRBJ2-7; unclear D gene. The source material was cells from a culture (not recorded whether cultured in vitro). CDR3 DNA sequence: TGTGCCAGCTCACCACCCCCAGCGAAAGCCCGAGTCCAGCCTCCGACCTATACCTACGAGCAGTACTTC. Translation gives CASSPPPAKARVQPPTYTYEQYF.